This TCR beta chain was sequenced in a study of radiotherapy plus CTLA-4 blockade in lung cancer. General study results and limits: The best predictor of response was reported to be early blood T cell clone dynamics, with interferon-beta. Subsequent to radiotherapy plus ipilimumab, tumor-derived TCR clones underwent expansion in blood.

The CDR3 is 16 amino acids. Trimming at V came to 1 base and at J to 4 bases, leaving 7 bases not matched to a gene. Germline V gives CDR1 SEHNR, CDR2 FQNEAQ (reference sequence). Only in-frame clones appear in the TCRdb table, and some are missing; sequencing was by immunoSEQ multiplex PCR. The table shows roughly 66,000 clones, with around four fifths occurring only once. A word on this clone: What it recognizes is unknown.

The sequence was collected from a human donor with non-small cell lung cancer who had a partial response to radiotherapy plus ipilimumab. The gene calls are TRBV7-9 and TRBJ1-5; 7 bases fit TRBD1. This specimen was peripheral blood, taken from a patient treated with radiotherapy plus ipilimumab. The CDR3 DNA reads TGTGCCAGCAGCTTAGGGGTAGGGGGCGAGAATCAGCCCCAGCATTTT. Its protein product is CASSLGVGGENQPQHF.